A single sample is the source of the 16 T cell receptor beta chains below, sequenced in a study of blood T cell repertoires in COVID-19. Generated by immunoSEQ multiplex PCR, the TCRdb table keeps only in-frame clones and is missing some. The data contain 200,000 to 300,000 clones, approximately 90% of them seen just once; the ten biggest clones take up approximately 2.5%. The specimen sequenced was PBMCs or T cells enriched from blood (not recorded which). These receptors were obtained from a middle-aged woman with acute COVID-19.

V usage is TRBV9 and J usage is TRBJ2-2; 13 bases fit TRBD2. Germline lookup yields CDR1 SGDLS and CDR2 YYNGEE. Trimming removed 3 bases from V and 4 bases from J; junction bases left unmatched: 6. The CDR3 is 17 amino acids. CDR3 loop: CASSDSTSGRSTGELFF. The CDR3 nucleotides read TGTGCCAGCAGCGACTCGACTAGCGGGAGGTCCACCGGGGAGCTGTTTTTT.

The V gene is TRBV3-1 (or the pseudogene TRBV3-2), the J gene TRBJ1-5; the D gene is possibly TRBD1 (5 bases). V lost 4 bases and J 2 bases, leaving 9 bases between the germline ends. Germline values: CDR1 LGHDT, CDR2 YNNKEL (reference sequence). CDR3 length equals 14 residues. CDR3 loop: CASSLREGNQPQHF. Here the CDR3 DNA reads TGTGCCAGCAGCCTCAGGGAGGGCAATCAGCCCCAGCATTTT.

Here the CDR3 reads CASSVPTGIGQPQHF. CDR3 bases: TGTGCCAGTAGTGTACCAACAGGGATTGGCCAGCCCCAGCATTTT. The chain employs TRBV19 and TRBJ1-5, with D tentatively TRBD1 (6 bases). Germline values: CDR1 LNHDA, CDR2 SQIVND (reference sequence). CDR3 length: 15 residues. Trimming stripped 5 bases from V and 7 bases from J, with 18 bases between.

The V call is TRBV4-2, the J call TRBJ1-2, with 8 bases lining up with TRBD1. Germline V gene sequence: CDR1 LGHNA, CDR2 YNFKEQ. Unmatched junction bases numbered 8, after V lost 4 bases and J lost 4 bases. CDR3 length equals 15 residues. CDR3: CASSPTLGQGYGYTF. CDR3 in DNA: TGTGCCAGCAGCCCGACCCTCGGACAGGGCTATGGCTACACCTTC.

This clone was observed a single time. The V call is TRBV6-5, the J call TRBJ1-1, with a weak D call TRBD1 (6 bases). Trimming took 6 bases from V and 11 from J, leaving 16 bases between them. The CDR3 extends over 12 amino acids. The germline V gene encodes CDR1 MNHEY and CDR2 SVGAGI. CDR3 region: CASRHREGRAFF. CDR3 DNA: TGTGCCAGCAGACACAGGGAGGGGAGGGCTTTCTTT.

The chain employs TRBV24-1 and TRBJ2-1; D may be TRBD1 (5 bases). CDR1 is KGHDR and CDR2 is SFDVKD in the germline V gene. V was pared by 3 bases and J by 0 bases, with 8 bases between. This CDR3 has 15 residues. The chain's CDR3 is CATSDGASSYNEQFF. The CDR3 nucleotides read TGTGCCACCAGTGATGGGGCCAGCTCCTACAATGAGCAGTTCTTC.

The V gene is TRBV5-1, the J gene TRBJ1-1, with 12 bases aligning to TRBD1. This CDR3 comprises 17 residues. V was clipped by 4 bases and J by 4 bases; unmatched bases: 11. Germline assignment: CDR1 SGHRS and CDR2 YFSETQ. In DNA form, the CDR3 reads TGCGCCAGCAGCGTAGTACCGGGACAGGGGGCGAGCACTGAAGCTTTCTTT. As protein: CASSVVPGQGASTEAFF.

CDR3 loop: CASSARDSRSEKLFF. CDR3 DNA sequence: TGTGCCAGTAGTGCCCGGGACAGCAGGAGTGAAAAACTGTTTTTT. The chain couples TRBV19 to TRBJ1-4, with 7 nucleotides matching TRBD1. With V trimmed by 5 bases and J by 7 bases, 10 bases remained unmatched. This CDR3 has 15 residues. Per germline, CDR1 LNHDA and CDR2 SQIVND (reference sequence).

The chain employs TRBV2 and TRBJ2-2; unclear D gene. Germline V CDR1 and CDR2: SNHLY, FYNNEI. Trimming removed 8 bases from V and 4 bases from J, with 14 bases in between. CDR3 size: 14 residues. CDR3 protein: CASGKAFGTGELFF. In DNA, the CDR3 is TGTGCCAGCGGTAAAGCGTTCGGCACCGGGGAGCTGTTTTTT.

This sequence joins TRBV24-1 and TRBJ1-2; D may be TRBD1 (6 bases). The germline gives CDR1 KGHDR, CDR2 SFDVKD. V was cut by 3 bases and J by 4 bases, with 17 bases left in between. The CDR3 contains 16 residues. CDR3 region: CATSDGQTSKIYGYTF. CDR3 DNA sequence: TGTGCCACCAGTGATGGACAGACGAGTAAAATCTATGGCTACACCTTC.

The CDR3 bases are TGTGCCAGCAGCTTAGCAGGGGATTCGGCCCCCTACGAGCAGTACTTC. It translates to CASSLAGDSAPYEQYF. This chain links TRBV9 with TRBJ2-7, with a possible D match to TRBD1 (6 bases). Germline assignment: CDR1 SGDLS and CDR2 YYNGEE. The V and J ends lost 4 bases and 2 bases respectively, with 19 bases between them. The CDR3 extends over 16 amino acids.

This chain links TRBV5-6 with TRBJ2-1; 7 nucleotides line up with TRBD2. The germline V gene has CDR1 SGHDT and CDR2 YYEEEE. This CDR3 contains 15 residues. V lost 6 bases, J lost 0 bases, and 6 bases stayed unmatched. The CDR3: CASTSGGSSYNEQFF. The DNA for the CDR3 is TGTGCCAGCACCTCGGGGGGAAGCTCCTACAATGAGCAGTTCTTC.

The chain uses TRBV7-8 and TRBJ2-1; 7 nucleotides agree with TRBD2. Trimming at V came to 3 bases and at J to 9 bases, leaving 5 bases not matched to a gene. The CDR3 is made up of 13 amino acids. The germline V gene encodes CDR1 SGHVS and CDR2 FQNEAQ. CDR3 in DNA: TGTGCCAGCAGCTTGGGAGGGGCGCCTGAGCAGTTCTTC. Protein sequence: CASSLGGAPEQFF.

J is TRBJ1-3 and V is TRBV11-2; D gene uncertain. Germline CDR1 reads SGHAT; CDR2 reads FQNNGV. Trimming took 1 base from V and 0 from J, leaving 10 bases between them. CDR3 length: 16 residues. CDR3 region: CASSLVSRSSGNTIYF. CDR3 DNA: TGTGCCAGCAGCTTAGTATCGCGGAGCTCTGGAAACACCATATATTTT.

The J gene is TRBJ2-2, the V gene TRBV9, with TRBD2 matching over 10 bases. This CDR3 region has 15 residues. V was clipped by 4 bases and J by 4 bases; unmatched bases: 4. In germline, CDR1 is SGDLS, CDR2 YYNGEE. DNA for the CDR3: TGTGCCAGCAGCACCCGACTAGCGGGCACCGGGGAGCTGTTTTTT. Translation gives CASSTRLAGTGELFF.

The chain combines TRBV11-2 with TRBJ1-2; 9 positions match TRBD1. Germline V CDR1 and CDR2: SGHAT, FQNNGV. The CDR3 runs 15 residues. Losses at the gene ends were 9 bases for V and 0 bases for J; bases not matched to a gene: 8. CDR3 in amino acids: CASFKGTGPNYGYTF. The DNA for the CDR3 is TGTGCCAGTTTTAAAGGGACAGGGCCTAACTATGGCTACACCTTC.